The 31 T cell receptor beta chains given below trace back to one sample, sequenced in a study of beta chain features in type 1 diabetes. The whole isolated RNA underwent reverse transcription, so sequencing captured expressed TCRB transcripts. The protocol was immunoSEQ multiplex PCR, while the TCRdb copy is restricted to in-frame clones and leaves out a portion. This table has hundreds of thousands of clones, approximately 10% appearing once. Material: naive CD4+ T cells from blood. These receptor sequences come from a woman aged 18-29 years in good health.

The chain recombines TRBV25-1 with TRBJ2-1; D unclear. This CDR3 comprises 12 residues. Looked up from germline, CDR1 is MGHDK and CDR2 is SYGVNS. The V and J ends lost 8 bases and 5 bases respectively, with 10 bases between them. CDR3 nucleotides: TGTGCCAGCCGGACCAATGACAATGAGCAGTTCTTC. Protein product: CASRTNDNEQFF. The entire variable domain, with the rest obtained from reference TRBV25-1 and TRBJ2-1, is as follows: EADIYQTPRYLVIGTGKKITLECSQTMGHDKMYWYQQDPGMELHLIHYSYGVNSTEKGDLSSESTVSRIRTEHFPLTLESARPSHTSQYLCASRTNDNEQFFGPGTRLTVL.

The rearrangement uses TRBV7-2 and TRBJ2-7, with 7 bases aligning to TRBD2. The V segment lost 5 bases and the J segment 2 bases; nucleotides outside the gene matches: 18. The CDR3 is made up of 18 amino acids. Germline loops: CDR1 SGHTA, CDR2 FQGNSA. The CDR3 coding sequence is TGTGCCAGCAGCCCTCGGTCTCCACTCCAAGCGGGGCCCTACGAGCAGTACGTC. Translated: CASSPRSPLQAGPYEQYV.

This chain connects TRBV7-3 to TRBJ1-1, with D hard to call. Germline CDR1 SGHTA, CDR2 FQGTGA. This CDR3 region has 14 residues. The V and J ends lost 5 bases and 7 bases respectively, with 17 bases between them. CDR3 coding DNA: TGTGCCAGCAGCCCCGGCTCGGGAGGTGGTGAAGCTTTCTTT. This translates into CASSPGSGGGEAFF.

The DNA of the CDR3 is TGCGCCAGCAGCCTGAAGTCCTCTGGGGCCAACGTCCTGACTTTC. Protein: CASSLKSSGANVLTF. The V and J genes are TRBV5-1 and TRBJ2-6, with D unclear. Germline V CDR1 and CDR2: SGHRS, YFSETQ. The CDR3 runs 15 residues. V was trimmed by 4 bases and J by 0 bases, leaving 8 bases between them.

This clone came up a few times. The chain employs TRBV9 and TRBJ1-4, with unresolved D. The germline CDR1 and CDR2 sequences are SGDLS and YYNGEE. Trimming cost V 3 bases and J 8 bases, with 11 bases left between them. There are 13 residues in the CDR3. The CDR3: CASSAQAGEKLFF. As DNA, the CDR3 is TGTGCCAGCAGCGCACAAGCTGGGGAAAAACTGTTTTTT.

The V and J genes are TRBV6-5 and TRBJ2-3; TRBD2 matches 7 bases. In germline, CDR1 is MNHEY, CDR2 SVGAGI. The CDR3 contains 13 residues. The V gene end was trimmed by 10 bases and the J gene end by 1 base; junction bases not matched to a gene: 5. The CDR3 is CATGRDRTDTQYF. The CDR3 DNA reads TGTGCCACAGGGAGGGACCGCACAGATACGCAGTATTTT.

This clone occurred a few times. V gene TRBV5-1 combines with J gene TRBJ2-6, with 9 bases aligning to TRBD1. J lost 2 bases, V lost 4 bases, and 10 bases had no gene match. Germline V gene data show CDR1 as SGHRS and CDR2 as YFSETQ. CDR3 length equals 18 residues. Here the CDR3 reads CASSRTGTGPPGANVLTF. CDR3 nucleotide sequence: TGCGCCAGCAGCCGGACGGGGACAGGGCCTCCTGGGGCCAACGTCCTGACTTTC.

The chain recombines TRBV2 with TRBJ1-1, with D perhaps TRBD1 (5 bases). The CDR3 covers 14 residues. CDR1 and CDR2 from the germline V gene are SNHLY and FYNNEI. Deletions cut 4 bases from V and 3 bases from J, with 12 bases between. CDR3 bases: TGTGCCAGCAGTGTATCGGGGGTCGACACTGAAGCTTTCTTT. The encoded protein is CASSVSGVDTEAFF.

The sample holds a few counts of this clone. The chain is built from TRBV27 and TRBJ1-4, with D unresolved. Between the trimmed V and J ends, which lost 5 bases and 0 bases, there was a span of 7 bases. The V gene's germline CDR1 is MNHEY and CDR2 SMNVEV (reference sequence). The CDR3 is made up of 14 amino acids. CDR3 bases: TGTGCCAGCAGTCATGGATCAACTAATGAAAAACTGTTTTTT. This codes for CASSHGSTNEKLFF.

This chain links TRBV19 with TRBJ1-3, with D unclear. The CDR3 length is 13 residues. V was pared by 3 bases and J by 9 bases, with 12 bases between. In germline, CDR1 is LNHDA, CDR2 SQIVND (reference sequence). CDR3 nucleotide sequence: TGTGCCAGTAGTATGAACAGCGGTTTCACCATATATTTT. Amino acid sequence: CASSMNSGFTIYF.

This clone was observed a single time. The DNA for the CDR3 is TGTGCCAGCAGCTTAGTCCTGGGTTCGGAGACCCAGTACTTC. Translating it yields CASSLVLGSETQYF. The chain couples TRBV7-2 to TRBJ2-5; D unresolved. CDR3 length: 14 amino acids. Per germline, CDR1 SGHTA and CDR2 FQGNSA. The V gene lost 1 base and the J gene lost 5 bases, with 11 bases spanning the gap. Complete variable domain (other parts from reference TRBV7-2 and TRBJ2-5): GAGVSQSPSNKVTEKGKDVELRCDPISGHTALYWYRQSLGQGLEFLIYFQGNSAPDKSGLPSDRFSAERTGGSVSTLTIQRTQQEDSAVYLCASSLVLGSETQYFGPGTRLLVL.

The CDR3 reads CASSPRTGGEEQFF. CDR3 in DNA: TGTGCCAGCTCACCCCGGACAGGGGGAGAGGAGCAGTTCTTC. V usage is TRBV18 and J usage is TRBJ2-1, with TRBD1 matching over 10 bases. The CDR3 runs 14 residues. Germline V gene data show CDR1 as KGHSH and CDR2 as LQKENI. The V and J ends lost 3 bases and 10 bases, in that order; junction bases with no gene match: 6.

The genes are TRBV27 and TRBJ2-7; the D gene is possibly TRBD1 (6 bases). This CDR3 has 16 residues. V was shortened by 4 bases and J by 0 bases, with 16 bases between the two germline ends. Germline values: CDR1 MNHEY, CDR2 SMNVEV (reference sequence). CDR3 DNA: TGTGCCAGCAGTTCGTGGGACACAGTAAACTCCTACGAGCAGTACTTC. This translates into CASSSWDTVNSYEQYF.

The CDR3 protein is CASSLKVSSGYTF. DNA for the CDR3: TGTGCCAGCAGCTTAAAAGTCTCTTCGGGCTACACCTTC. V is TRBV7-3 and J is TRBJ1-2; D unclear. Trimming removed 1 base from V and 8 bases from J, with 11 bases in between. Germline CDR1 SGHTA, CDR2 FQGTGA. The CDR3 length is 13 residues.

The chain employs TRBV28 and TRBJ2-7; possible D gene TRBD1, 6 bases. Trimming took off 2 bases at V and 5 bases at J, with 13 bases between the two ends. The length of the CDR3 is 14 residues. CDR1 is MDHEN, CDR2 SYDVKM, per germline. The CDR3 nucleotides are TGTGCCAGCAGTTTAATCTCAGGGGCCCACGAGCAGTACGTC. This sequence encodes CASSLISGAHEQYV.

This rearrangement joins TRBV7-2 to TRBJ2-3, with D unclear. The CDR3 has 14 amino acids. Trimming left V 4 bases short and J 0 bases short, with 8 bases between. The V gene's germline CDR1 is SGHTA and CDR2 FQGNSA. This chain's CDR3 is CASSSRDSTDTQYF. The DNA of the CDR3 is TGTGCCAGCAGCTCCAGAGACAGCACAGATACGCAGTATTTT.

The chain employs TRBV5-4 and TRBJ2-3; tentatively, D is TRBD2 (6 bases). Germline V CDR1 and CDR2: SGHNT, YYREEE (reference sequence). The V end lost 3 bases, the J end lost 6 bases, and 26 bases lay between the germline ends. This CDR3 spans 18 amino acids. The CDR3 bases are TGTGCCAGCAGCTCCGTTGCCGGGACTTCTTGGTTCAGTGATACGCAGTATTTT. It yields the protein CASSSVAGTSWFSDTQYF.

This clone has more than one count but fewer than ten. CDR3 loop: CASSRNNEQFF. DNA for the CDR3: TGTGCCAGCAGCCGTAACAATGAGCAGTTCTTC. V usage is TRBV6-1 and J usage is TRBJ2-1, with D unclear. Trimming shortened V by 6 bases and J by 5 bases, and 5 bases separated the two germline ends. The CDR3 covers 11 residues. Germline V gene sequence: CDR1 MNHNS, CDR2 SASEGT.

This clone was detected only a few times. The CDR3 region is CASSLPGTDTQYF. The CDR3 coding sequence is TGTGCCAGCAGCTTACCGGGGACAGATACGCAGTATTTT. V gene TRBV7-2 combines with J gene TRBJ2-3; a weak D match, TRBD2 (5 bases). The germline V and J ends were trimmed by 2 bases and 3 bases, with 6 bases remaining between them. The CDR3 has 13 residues. Germline-derived CDR1 and CDR2 are SGHTA and FQGNSA.

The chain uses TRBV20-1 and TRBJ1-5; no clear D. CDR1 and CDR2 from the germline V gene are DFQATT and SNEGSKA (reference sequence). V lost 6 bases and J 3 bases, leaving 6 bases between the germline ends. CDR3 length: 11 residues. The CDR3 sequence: CSAQNNQPQHF. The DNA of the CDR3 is TGCAGTGCCCAGAACAATCAGCCCCAGCATTTT.

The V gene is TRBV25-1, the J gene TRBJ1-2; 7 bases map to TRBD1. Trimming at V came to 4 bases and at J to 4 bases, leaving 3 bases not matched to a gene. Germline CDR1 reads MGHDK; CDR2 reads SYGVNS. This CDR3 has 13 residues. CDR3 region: CASSGYRGYGYTF. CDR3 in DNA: TGTGCCAGCAGTGGGTACAGGGGCTATGGCTACACCTTC.

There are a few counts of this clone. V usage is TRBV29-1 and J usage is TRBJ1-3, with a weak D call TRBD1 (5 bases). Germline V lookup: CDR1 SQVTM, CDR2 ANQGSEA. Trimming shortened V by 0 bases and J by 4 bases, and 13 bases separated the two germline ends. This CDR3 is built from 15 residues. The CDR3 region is CSVEETSGLGNTIYF. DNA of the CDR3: TGCAGCGTTGAAGAAACATCAGGGTTAGGAAACACCATATATTTT.

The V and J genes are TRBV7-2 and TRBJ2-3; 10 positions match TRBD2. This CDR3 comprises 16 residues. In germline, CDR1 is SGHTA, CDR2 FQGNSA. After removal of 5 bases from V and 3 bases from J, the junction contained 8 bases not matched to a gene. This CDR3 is CASSNRGAGGTDTQYF. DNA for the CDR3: TGTGCCAGCAGCAACCGGGGAGCGGGAGGGACAGATACGCAGTATTTT.

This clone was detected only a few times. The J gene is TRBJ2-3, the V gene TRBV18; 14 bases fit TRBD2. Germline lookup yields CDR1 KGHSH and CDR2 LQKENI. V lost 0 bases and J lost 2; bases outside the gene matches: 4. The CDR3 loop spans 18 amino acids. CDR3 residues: CASSPPGLAGGYTDTQYF. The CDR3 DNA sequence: TGTGCCAGCTCACCACCCGGACTAGCGGGAGGATACACAGATACGCAGTATTTT.

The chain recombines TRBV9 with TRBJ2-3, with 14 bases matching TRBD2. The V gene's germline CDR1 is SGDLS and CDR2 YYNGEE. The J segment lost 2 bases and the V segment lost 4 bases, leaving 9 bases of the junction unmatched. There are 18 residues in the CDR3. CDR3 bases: TGTGCCAGCAGCCAAACCGGGACTAGCGGGAGACCCACAGATACGCAGTATTTT. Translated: CASSQTGTSGRPTDTQYF.

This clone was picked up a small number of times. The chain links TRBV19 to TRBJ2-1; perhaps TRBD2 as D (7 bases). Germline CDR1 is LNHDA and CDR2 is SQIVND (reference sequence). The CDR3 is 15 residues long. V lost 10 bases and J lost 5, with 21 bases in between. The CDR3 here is CATSGGGRNNNEQFF. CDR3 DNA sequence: TGTGCCACCTCGGGGGGCGGACGAAACAACAATGAGCAGTTCTTC.

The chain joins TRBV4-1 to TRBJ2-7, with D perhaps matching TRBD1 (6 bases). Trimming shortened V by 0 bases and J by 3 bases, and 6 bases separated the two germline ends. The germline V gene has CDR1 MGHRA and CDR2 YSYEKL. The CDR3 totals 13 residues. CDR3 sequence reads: CASSQDRGYEQYV. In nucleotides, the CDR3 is TGCGCCAGCAGCCAAGACAGGGGCTACGAGCAGTACGTC.

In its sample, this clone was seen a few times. The CDR3 loop is CASSVRLLAGANEQFF. CDR3 sequence (DNA): TGTGCCAGCAGCGTACGATTACTAGCGGGAGCGAATGAGCAGTTCTTC. The rearrangement uses TRBV9 and TRBJ2-1; 11 bases are shared with TRBD2. This CDR3 spans 16 amino acids. Losses at the gene ends were 1 base for V and 7 bases for J; bases not matched to a gene: 7. Germline values: CDR1 SGDLS, CDR2 YYNGEE. Full variable domain (missing parts from reference TRBV9 and TRBJ2-1): DSGVTQTPKHLITATGQRVTLRCSPRSGDLSVYWYQQSLDQGLQFLIQYYNGEERAKGNILERFSAQQFPDLHSELNLSSLELGDSALYFCASSVRLLAGANEQFFGPGTRLTVL.

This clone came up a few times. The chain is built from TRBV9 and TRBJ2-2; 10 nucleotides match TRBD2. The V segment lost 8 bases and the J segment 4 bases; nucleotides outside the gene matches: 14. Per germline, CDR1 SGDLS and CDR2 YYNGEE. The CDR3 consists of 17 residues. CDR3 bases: TGTGCCAGTTCAGGGGGACCGGGACTAGCGCTCACCGGGGAGCTGTTTTTT. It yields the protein CASSGGPGLALTGELFF.

Here the CDR3 reads CASRFGSYNEQFF. For the CDR3, the DNA is TGTGCCAGCAGGTTCGGCTCCTACAATGAGCAGTTCTTC. This chain joins TRBV5-6 and TRBJ2-1; D remains unclear. V was cut by 5 bases and J by 0 bases, with 6 bases left in between. Germline CDR1 reads SGHDT; CDR2 reads YYEEEE. CDR3 length: 13 residues.

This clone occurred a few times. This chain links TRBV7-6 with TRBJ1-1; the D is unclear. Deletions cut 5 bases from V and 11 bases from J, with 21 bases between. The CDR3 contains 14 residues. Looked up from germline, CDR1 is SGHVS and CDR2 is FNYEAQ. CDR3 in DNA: TGTGCCAGCAGCCGACTGATAAAGCTAGCCGACGCTTTCTTT. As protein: CASSRLIKLADAFF.